This TCR beta chain was sequenced for a study of blood T cell repertoires in COVID-19. On the study more broadly: Donors in the United States, Italy and Spain gave samples during acute or convalescent COVID-19. Sources were T cells, B-cell-depleted T cells, or PBMCs; the material itself was cDNA or gDNA.

This clone was seen just once. Authors' data handling: For nucleated cells, counts were estimated from reference gene primer amplification. Clones were sequenced by immunoSEQ multiplex PCR, and TCRdb holds only the in-frame ones, with some missing. V and J calls and clone size are given by that table; D and trimming were obtained from the DNA. The data hold about 180,000 clones, with about four fifths observed a single time. The V segment lost 5 bases and the J segment 3 bases; nucleotides outside the gene matches: 8. Germline CDR1 and CDR2: LNHDA and SQIVND (reference sequence). The CDR3 sequence is 16 residues long.

The TCR comes from a human donor in a cohort sampled during active COVID-19. Sequenced material: peripheral blood. The rearrangement links TRBV19 to TRBJ1-2, with TRBD1 matching over 11 bases. CDR3 region: CASSSDRGPWHYGYTF. The CDR3 DNA reads as TGTGCCAGTAGTTCGGACAGGGGGCCGTGGCACTATGGCTACACCTTC.